This T cell receptor beta chain was documented in a study of regulatory T cells in long-lasting Graves disease. Germline V CDR1 and CDR2: MDHEN, SYDVKM. Trimming took off 5 bases at V and 2 bases at J, with 13 bases between the two ends. The CDR3 is made up of 14 amino acids. Time point given: newly diagnosed GD, antithyroid drugs for less than 3 months. PBMC-derived RNA was used for the TCR library. Peripheral blood, at 7.5 to 9 milliliters, went into EDTA tubes. Researchers made TCR beta libraries by using iRepertoire HTBI primers and running Arm-PCR on CDR3 regions. TCRdb independently ran MiXCR on the multiplex PCR reads; one entry per CDR3 protein. This sample has a few hundred thousand distinct CDR3 sequences, with about 16% found just once. This clonotype came up many times. These data were also filed under a second study, of T cells in Graves' hyperthyroidism and ophthalmopathy.

J is TRBJ2-7 and V is TRBV28; the D call may be TRBD1 or TRBD2 (5 bases each). The specimen comprised peripheral blood mononuclear cells (PBMCs), sampled at new diagnosis, from a patient treated with antithyroid drugs. The TCR was taken from a woman aged 18-29 years with Graves disease. Here the CDR3 reads CASSLPWGTYEQYF. For the CDR3, the DNA is TGTGCCAGCAGTCTACCGTGGGGGACCTACGAGCAGTACTTC.